One and the same sample provided the 17 T cell receptor beta chains below, sequenced in a study of Graves' ophthalmopathy and Graves' hyperthyroidism. For repertoire sequencing, the TCR beta CDR3 regions were amplified from RNA transcripts. First-round RT-PCR used HTBI primers; second-round multiplex PCR followed. TCRdb independently ran MiXCR on the multiplex PCR reads; one entry per CDR3 protein. The data contain over 450,000 distinct CDR3 sequences, over 13% of them singletons. The sample comprised blood. These receptors were obtained from a woman under 40 with Graves' ophthalmopathy.

This clonotype was observed at least ten times. The chain carries TRBV7-3 and TRBJ1-5, with D perhaps TRBD1 (5 bases). Germline CDR1 reads SGHTA; CDR2 reads FQGTGA. There are 17 residues in the CDR3. Trimming took off 3 bases at V and 3 bases at J, with 18 bases between the two ends. The CDR3 coding sequence is TGTGCCAGCAGCTTCGTCTCGGACATTATCTCCAATCAGCCCCAGCATTTT. It yields the protein CASSFVSDIISNQPQHF.

This clonotype was counted many times. This sequence joins TRBV7-3 and TRBJ1-1; TRBD1 might be the D (6 bases). Trimming removed 5 bases from V and 4 bases from J, with 17 bases in between. This CDR3 spans 15 amino acids. The germline gives CDR1 SGHTA, CDR2 FQGTGA. The CDR3 protein is CASSDRGGATTEAFF. Written as DNA, the CDR3 is TGTGCCAGCAGCGACCGGGGGGGCGCGACCACTGAAGCTTTCTTT.

This clonotype appeared many times. The chain couples TRBV20-1 to TRBJ1-6; weak D call: TRBD1 (5 bases). The V end lost 3 bases, the J end lost 7 bases, and 16 bases lay between the germline ends. CDR3 length: 15 amino acids. Germline CDR1 and CDR2: DFQATT and SNEGSKA (reference sequence). This CDR3 is CSASLPGFRNSPLHF. CDR3 DNA: TGCAGTGCTAGTCTCCCAGGGTTCCGGAATTCACCCCTCCACTTT.

The V gene is TRBV12-3 or TRBV12-4, the J gene TRBJ2-5; D is undetermined. Trimming took off 2 bases at V and 5 bases at J, with 6 bases between the two ends. The CDR3 totals 12 residues. CDR3 nucleotides: TGTGCCAGCAGTTTAAAGATTGAGACCCAGTACTTC. This codes for CASSLKIETQYF.

This chain connects TRBV7-8 to TRBJ1-2, with a possible D match to TRBD1 (5 bases). V was cut by 4 bases and J by 8 bases, with 20 bases left in between. Germline loops: CDR1 SGHVS, CDR2 FQNEAQ. The CDR3 covers 15 residues. The CDR3 spells CASSSQPSGSEGYTF. In DNA, the CDR3 is TGTGCCAGCAGCTCCCAACCTTCAGGGTCGGAGGGCTACACCTTC. The full variable domain, in which reference TRBV7-8 and TRBJ1-2 provide the parts outside the CDR3, is GAGVSQSPRYKVAKRGQDVALRCDPISGHVSLFWYQQALGQGPEFLTYFQNEAQLDKSGLPSDRFFAERPEGSVSTLKIQRTQQEDSAVYLCASSSQPSGSEGYTFGSGTRLTVV.

This clonotype was detected ten times or more. The chain recombines TRBV30 with TRBJ1-1; TRBD1 matches at 7 bases. With V trimmed by 0 bases and J by 6 bases, 4 bases remained unmatched. From germline, CDR1 is GTSNPN and CDR2 SVGIG (reference sequence). The length of the CDR3 is 13 residues. The chain's CDR3 is CAWSVGQVAEAFF. CDR3 bases: TGTGCCTGGAGTGTCGGACAGGTGGCTGAAGCTTTCTTT.

This clonotype was seen at least ten times. The genes are TRBV6-1 and TRBJ1-1; TRBD1 aligns across 7 bases. The germline V gene encodes CDR1 MNHNS and CDR2 SASEGT. This CDR3 comprises 16 residues. V dropped 0 bases and J dropped 3; count of bases not matched to a gene: 7. CDR3 amino acids: CASSEARGDRDTEAFF. The CDR3, as DNA: TGTGCCAGCAGTGAAGCGAGGGGAGACAGGGACACTGAAGCTTTCTTT.

Note on this clonotype: This may stem from a read error, because a much larger clone lies one nucleotide away. The rearrangement joins TRBV5-1 to TRBJ1-6; D is unresolved. CDR3 size: 14 residues. CDR1 and CDR2 (germline): SGHRS, YFSETQ. Here the CDR3 reads CASSIDPSNSHLHF. CDR3 bases: TGCGCCAGCAGCATAGATCCCTCGAATTCACACCTCCACTTT.

This clonotype was seen repeatedly, ten times or more. The rearrangement links TRBV28 to TRBJ2-5; 14 positions agree with TRBD2. V trimming: 5 bases; J trimming: 1 base; junction bases outside the gene matches: 9. The CDR3 covers 18 residues. Germline V gene sequence: CDR1 MDHEN, CDR2 SYDVKM. The CDR3: CASSPGTSGGYLQETQYF. The CDR3 DNA sequence: TGTGCCAGCAGTCCAGGGACTAGCGGGGGATACCTCCAAGAGACCCAGTACTTC.

This clonotype was counted ten times or more. The genes are TRBV6-1 and TRBJ1-1, with unresolved D. CDR1 and CDR2 from the germline V gene are MNHNS and SASEGT. The CDR3 has 15 amino acids. The V gene lost 6 bases and the J gene lost 4 bases, with 18 bases spanning the gap. CDR3 in DNA: TGTGCCAGCAGGCGGGCGTCAAACCTTCCCACTGAAGCTTTCTTT. Its translation: CASRRASNLPTEAFF.

This clonotype was seen ten or more times. The genes are TRBV20-1 and TRBJ2-2; D possibly corresponds to TRBD2 (6 bases). This CDR3 comprises 17 residues. Germline CDR1 is DFQATT and CDR2 is SNEGSKA (reference sequence). Between the trimmed V and J ends, which lost 0 bases and 4 bases, there was a span of 18 bases. The CDR3 is CSARDLETGVSTGELFF. The DNA for the CDR3 is TGCAGTGCTAGAGATCTCGAAACGGGAGTGAGCACCGGGGAGCTGTTTTTT.

This clonotype was counted at least ten times. V usage is TRBV6-1 and J usage is TRBJ1-1; D is possibly TRBD1 (5 bases). V dropped 6 bases and J dropped 5 bases, with 16 bases sitting between them. This CDR3 has 14 amino acids. Germline assignment: CDR1 MNHNS and CDR2 SASEGT. The CDR3 nucleotides read TGTGCCAGCAGGGACCGGGACGGGCGGACTGAAGCTTTCTTT. It yields the protein CASRDRDGRTEAFF.

Many counts were recorded for this clonotype. The chain is built from TRBV10-3 and TRBJ1-1, with a tentative D call TRBD1 (5 bases). This CDR3 has 15 residues. Trimming took off 2 bases at V and 3 bases at J, with 13 bases between the two ends. The germline V gene encodes CDR1 ENHRY and CDR2 SYGVKD. CDR3 in DNA: TGTGCCATCAGTGAGAAACAGGTGGTTTACACTGAAGCTTTCTTT. Amino acids: CAISEKQVVYTEAFF.

The chain is built from TRBV7-2 and TRBJ2-6; D not resolved. Per germline, CDR1 SGHTA and CDR2 FQGNSA. Trimming took 4 bases from V and 4 from J, leaving 11 bases between them. The length of the CDR3 is 15 residues. The CDR3, as DNA: TGTGCCAGCAGCTCCCGCTACACCGGGGCCAACGTCCTGACTTTC. Amino acid sequence: CASSSRYTGANVLTF.

The V and J genes are TRBV9 and TRBJ2-2; D unresolved. This CDR3 is 12 amino acids long. CDR1 and CDR2 from the germline V gene are SGDLS and YYNGEE. V was cut by 6 bases and J by 1 base, with 4 bases left in between. CDR3 amino acids: CASIENTGELFF. CDR3 DNA: TGTGCCAGCATCGAGAACACCGGGGAGCTGTTTTTT.

This clonotype was detected ten times or more. The chain couples TRBV12-3 or TRBV12-4 to TRBJ1-2; the D is unclear. The V gene lost 3 bases and the J gene lost 6 bases, with 8 bases spanning the gap. CDR3 length: 12 amino acids. The CDR3 bases are TGTGCCAGCAGTTTGTCGGAGGATGGCTACACCTTC. Amino acid sequence: CASSLSEDGYTF.

This clonotype was counted at least ten times. The J gene is TRBJ1-5, the V gene TRBV20-1; weak D call: TRBD1 (5 bases). Germline assignment: CDR1 DFQATT and CDR2 SNEGSKA (reference sequence). This CDR3 spans 15 amino acids. Trimming removed 0 bases at V and 4 bases at J, with 13 bases between. The CDR3 here is CSARDVRGLNQPQHF. The CDR3 DNA follows: TGCAGTGCTAGAGACGTTCGGGGACTGAATCAGCCCCAGCATTTT.